This record concerns one T cell receptor beta chain sequence. Its antigen is unidentified. The data originate from a study of shared clonotypes between healthy human individuals. The study's findings and limits: Non-shared clonotypes displayed generation probabilities falling below those of clonotypes present in all four donors.

Method: immunoSEQ multiplex PCR; TCRdb's copy keeps in-frame clones and lacks some. The profile covers just under 350,000 clones, with roughly 80% appearing a single time and about 10% taken by the ten largest. The germline gives CDR1 KGHSH, CDR2 LQKENI. This CDR3 spans 20 amino acids. V gave up 3 bases and J gave up 0 bases, with 21 bases separating them. The chain uses TRBV18 and TRBJ2-6; TRBD1 is a possible D gene (8 bases). The clonotype comes from a man aged 25 to 45 in good health. Sequencing was performed on memory CD4+ T cells sorted from blood. Sample subset: CD45RA-negative fraction. The CDR3 DNA is TGTGCCAGCTCACCGCTACTACAGGGGGGGGACTCCTCTGGGGCCAACGTCCTGACTTTC. It encodes CASSPLLQGGDSSGANVLTF.